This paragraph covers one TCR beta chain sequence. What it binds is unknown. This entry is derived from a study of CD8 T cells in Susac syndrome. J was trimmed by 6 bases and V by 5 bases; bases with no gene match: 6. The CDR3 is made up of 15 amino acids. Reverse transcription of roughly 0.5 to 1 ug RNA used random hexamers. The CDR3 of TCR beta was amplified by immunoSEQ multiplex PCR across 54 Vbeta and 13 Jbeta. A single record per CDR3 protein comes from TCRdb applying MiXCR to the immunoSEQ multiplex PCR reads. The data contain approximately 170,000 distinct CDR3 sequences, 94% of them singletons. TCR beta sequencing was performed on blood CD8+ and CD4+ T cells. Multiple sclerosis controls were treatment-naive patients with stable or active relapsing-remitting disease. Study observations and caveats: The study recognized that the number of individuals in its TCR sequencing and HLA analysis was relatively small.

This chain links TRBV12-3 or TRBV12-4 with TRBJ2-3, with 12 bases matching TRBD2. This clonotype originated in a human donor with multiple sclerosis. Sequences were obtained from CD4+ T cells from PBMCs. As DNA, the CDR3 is TGTGCCAGCAGTGTGACTAGCGGGAGAAGGGATACGCAGTATTTT. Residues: CASSVTSGRRDTQYF.